A selection of T cell receptor beta chains follows, all from one sample in a study of CD8 T cells in Susac syndrome. TCRdb processed the immunoSEQ multiplex PCR reads anew with MiXCR; each CDR3 protein has one entry. The profile shows tens of thousands of distinct CDR3 sequences, about 92% of them singletons. Source material: CD4+ T cells from PBMCs. Receptor source: a human donor with Susac syndrome. The CDR3 runs from the conserved cysteine through the conserved F or W. The order of the fields is D gene, V gene, clone size, J gene, CDR3 protein, CDR3 DNA. A D gene is named only where the DNA matches it firmly. Expanded clones get a size class; other rows say once, few or many, or leave the size out.

d_call: NA; v_call: TRBV6-1; clone_size: NA; j_call: TRBJ2-7; cdr3_aa: CASRLVTGEQYF; cdr3_nt: TGTGCCAGCAGACTGGTGACGGGCGAGCAGTACTTC
d_call: NA; v_call: TRBV18; clone_size: NA; j_call: TRBJ2-7; cdr3_aa: CASSPPGVSYEQYF; cdr3_nt: TGTGCCAGCTCACCACCGGGGGTGAGCTACGAGCAGTACTTC
d_call: NA; v_call: TRBV7-3; clone_size: NA; j_call: TRBJ2-1; cdr3_aa: CASSFGTTGDEQFF; cdr3_nt: TGTGCCAGCAGCTTTGGGACCACGGGTGATGAGCAGTTCTTC
d_call: NA; v_call: TRBV15; clone_size: NA; j_call: TRBJ2-7; cdr3_aa: CATSREQGSSYEQYF; cdr3_nt: TGTGCCACCAGCAGAGAGCAGGGTAGCTCCTACGAGCAGTACTTC
d_call: TRBD1; v_call: TRBV16; clone_size: NA; j_call: TRBJ1-6; cdr3_aa: CASSSGTDLNNSPLHF; cdr3_nt: TGTGCCAGCAGTTCCGGGACAGACCTAAATAATTCACCCCTCCACTTT
d_call: TRBD2; v_call: TRBV20-1; clone_size: NA; j_call: TRBJ2-7; cdr3_aa: CSALRGASGRYEQYF; cdr3_nt: TGCAGTGCTCTACGCGGGGCTAGCGGGAGGTACGAGCAGTACTTC
d_call: NA; v_call: TRBV29-1; clone_size: NA; j_call: TRBJ1-2; cdr3_aa: CSVVGTANYGYTF; cdr3_nt: TGCAGCGTGGTGGGGACTGCTAACTATGGCTACACCTTC
d_call: TRBD1; v_call: TRBV5-1; clone_size: NA; j_call: TRBJ1-4; cdr3_aa: CASSHGQESRSEKLFF; cdr3_nt: TGCGCCAGCAGCCATGGACAGGAGAGTCGATCTGAAAAACTGTTTTTT
d_call: NA; v_call: TRBV12-5; clone_size: once; j_call: TRBJ1-1; cdr3_aa: CASGLGGNTEAFF; cdr3_nt: TGTGCTAGTGGTTTGGGGGGCAACACTGAAGCTTTCTTT
d_call: TRBD1; v_call: TRBV12-3/TRBV12-4; clone_size: NA; j_call: TRBJ1-2; cdr3_aa: CASSLVGRGNYGYTF; cdr3_nt: TGTGCCAGCAGTTTAGTGGGCAGGGGGAACTATGGCTACACCTTC
d_call: TRBD1; v_call: TRBV12-3/TRBV12-4; clone_size: NA; j_call: TRBJ2-7; cdr3_aa: CASSPGGATYEQYF; cdr3_nt: TGTGCCAGCAGTCCAGGGGGCGCGACCTACGAGCAGTACTTC
d_call: NA; v_call: TRBV3-1; clone_size: NA; j_call: TRBJ2-1; cdr3_aa: CASNRGVRDEQFF; cdr3_nt: TGTGCCAGCAATAGGGGGGTCCGGGATGAGCAGTTCTTC
d_call: NA; v_call: TRBV29-1; clone_size: NA; j_call: TRBJ1-1; cdr3_aa: CSVRGLLFTEAFF; cdr3_nt: TGCAGCGTTCGGGGTCTGCTGTTCACTGAAGCTTTCTTT
d_call: NA; v_call: TRBV15; clone_size: NA; j_call: TRBJ2-2; cdr3_aa: CATSRAGTANTGELFF; cdr3_nt: TGTGCCACCAGTCGGGCGGGAACCGCGAACACCGGGGAGCTGTTTTTT
d_call: NA; v_call: TRBV7-7; clone_size: NA; j_call: TRBJ2-3; cdr3_aa: CASSFDRTDTQYF; cdr3_nt: TGTGCCAGCAGCTTTGATAGGACAGATACGCAGTATTTT
d_call: NA; v_call: TRBV14; clone_size: NA; j_call: TRBJ2-2; cdr3_aa: CASSQDLPGAGELFF; cdr3_nt: TGTGCCAGCAGCCAAGATCTTCCAGGGGCCGGGGAGCTGTTTTTT
d_call: NA; v_call: TRBV20-1; clone_size: NA; j_call: TRBJ2-3; cdr3_aa: CSANSRTGTDTQYF; cdr3_nt: TGCAGTGCTAATTCGAGGACCGGCACAGATACGCAGTATTTT
d_call: NA; v_call: TRBV18; clone_size: NA; j_call: TRBJ2-7; cdr3_aa: CASSPVYSYEQYF; cdr3_nt: TGTGCCAGCTCACCAGTGTATTCCTACGAGCAGTACTTC
d_call: TRBD2; v_call: TRBV5-4; clone_size: NA; j_call: TRBJ2-1; cdr3_aa: CASSLGRLAGGRVEQFF; cdr3_nt: TGTGCCAGCAGCTTGGGCCGTCTAGCGGGGGGTCGGGTTGAGCAGTTCTTC
d_call: NA; v_call: TRBV12-3/TRBV12-4; clone_size: NA; j_call: TRBJ1-5; cdr3_aa: CASSLRRTNSNQPQHF; cdr3_nt: TGTGCCAGCAGTTTAAGGAGGACAAATAGCAATCAGCCCCAGCATTTT
d_call: NA; v_call: TRBV30; clone_size: NA; j_call: TRBJ1-1; cdr3_aa: CAWRRNTEAFF; cdr3_nt: TGTGCCTGGAGGAGGAACACTGAAGCTTTCTTT
d_call: NA; v_call: TRBV6-1; clone_size: NA; j_call: TRBJ2-5; cdr3_aa: CASSRNRVRETQYF; cdr3_nt: TGTGCCAGCAGTCGAAACAGGGTCCGAGAGACCCAGTACTTC
d_call: NA; v_call: TRBV20-1; clone_size: NA; j_call: TRBJ1-5; cdr3_aa: CSASPLRGGNNQPQHF; cdr3_nt: TGCAGTGCTAGTCCACTGAGGGGGGGTAACAATCAGCCCCAGCATTTT
d_call: TRBD1; v_call: TRBV10-3; clone_size: NA; j_call: TRBJ2-7; cdr3_aa: CAIGTGDNEQYF; cdr3_nt: TGTGCCATCGGGACAGGGGACAACGAGCAGTACTTC
d_call: NA; v_call: TRBV15; clone_size: NA; j_call: TRBJ2-5; cdr3_aa: CATSRDMETQYF; cdr3_nt: TGTGCCACCAGCAGAGATATGGAGACCCAGTACTTC
d_call: TRBD2; v_call: TRBV19; clone_size: NA; j_call: TRBJ2-2; cdr3_aa: CASSMGLAGTGELFF; cdr3_nt: TGTGCCAGTAGTATGGGACTAGCTGGCACCGGGGAGCTGTTTTTT
d_call: TRBD2; v_call: TRBV6-4; clone_size: NA; j_call: TRBJ2-3; cdr3_aa: CASSVTSGSADTQYF; cdr3_nt: TGTGCCAGCAGTGTTACTAGCGGGAGTGCAGATACGCAGTATTTT
d_call: NA; v_call: TRBV5-4; clone_size: once; j_call: TRBJ2-7; cdr3_aa: CASSSTQSAAQYF; cdr3_nt: TGTGCCAGCAGCTCCACCCAGTCAGCGGCGCAGTACTTC
d_call: TRBD1; v_call: TRBV6-5; clone_size: NA; j_call: TRBJ1-6; cdr3_aa: CASSYSTGRGNSPLHF; cdr3_nt: TGTGCCAGCAGTTACTCGACAGGGAGGGGGAATTCACCCCTCCACTTT
d_call: NA; v_call: TRBV9; clone_size: NA; j_call: TRBJ2-3; cdr3_aa: CASSVVPGTDTQYF; cdr3_nt: TGTGCCAGCAGCGTAGTTCCGGGGACAGATACGCAGTATTTT
d_call: NA; v_call: TRBV27; clone_size: NA; j_call: TRBJ1-1; cdr3_aa: CASRELGRTEAFF; cdr3_nt: TGTGCCAGCAGGGAATTGGGGCGCACTGAAGCTTTCTTT
d_call: NA; v_call: TRBV7-9; clone_size: NA; j_call: TRBJ1-1; cdr3_aa: CASSLARGNTEAFF; cdr3_nt: TGTGCCAGCAGCTTAGCCAGGGGTAACACTGAAGCTTTCTTT
d_call: NA; v_call: TRBV5-4; clone_size: NA; j_call: TRBJ1-1; cdr3_aa: CASSLDWDGIEAFF; cdr3_nt: TGTGCCAGCAGCTTGGACTGGGACGGCATTGAAGCTTTCTTT
d_call: TRBD1; v_call: TRBV30; clone_size: NA; j_call: TRBJ1-2; cdr3_aa: CAWDRGHGYTF; cdr3_nt: TGTGCCTGGGACAGGGGGCATGGCTACACCTTC
d_call: NA; v_call: TRBV3-1; clone_size: NA; j_call: TRBJ2-3; cdr3_aa: CASSPPTSQGRDTQYF; cdr3_nt: TGTGCCAGCAGCCCCCCCACGTCACAGGGAAGAGATACGCAGTATTTT
d_call: TRBD2; v_call: TRBV7-2; clone_size: NA; j_call: TRBJ2-3; cdr3_aa: CASSLVASGASTDTQYF; cdr3_nt: TGTGCCAGCAGCTTAGTAGCTAGCGGGGCTAGCACAGATACGCAGTATTTT
d_call: NA; v_call: TRBV6-2/TRBV6-3; clone_size: NA; j_call: TRBJ1-1; cdr3_aa: CASGGGAEAFF; cdr3_nt: TGTGCCAGCGGGGGAGGGGCTGAAGCTTTCTTT
d_call: TRBD2; v_call: TRBV20-1; clone_size: once; j_call: TRBJ2-3; cdr3_aa: CSATSGKIPHTQYF; cdr3_nt: TGCAGTGCAACTAGCGGGAAGATTCCTCATACGCAGTATTTT
d_call: NA; v_call: TRBV9; clone_size: NA; j_call: TRBJ2-7; cdr3_aa: CASSGGSGVRLEEQYF; cdr3_nt: TGTGCCAGCAGCGGAGGCTCAGGGGTTCGTCTCGAAGAGCAGTACTTC
d_call: NA; v_call: TRBV25-1; clone_size: NA; j_call: TRBJ2-1; cdr3_aa: CASSDPTLGSYNEQFF; cdr3_nt: TGTGCCAGCAGTGACCCTACTCTAGGAAGTTACAATGAGCAGTTCTTC
d_call: NA; v_call: TRBV4-1; clone_size: NA; j_call: TRBJ2-1; cdr3_aa: CASSQQKWGSSYNEQFF; cdr3_nt: TGCGCCAGCAGCCAACAAAAATGGGGAAGCTCCTACAATGAGCAGTTCTTC
d_call: NA; v_call: TRBV7-2; clone_size: NA; j_call: TRBJ1-1; cdr3_aa: CASSPQAWANTEAFF; cdr3_nt: TGTGCCAGCAGCCCCCAGGCGTGGGCGAACACTGAAGCTTTCTTT
d_call: NA; v_call: TRBV27; clone_size: NA; j_call: TRBJ1-6; cdr3_aa: CASSSRQWRSPLHF; cdr3_nt: TGTGCCAGCAGTTCCCGACAATGGCGATCACCCCTCCACTTT
d_call: NA; v_call: TRBV12-3/TRBV12-4; clone_size: NA; j_call: TRBJ2-3; cdr3_aa: CASSSIGGLSDTQYF; cdr3_nt: TGTGCCAGCAGTTCGATCGGGGGGCTTTCAGATACGCAGTATTTT
d_call: TRBD2; v_call: TRBV19; clone_size: NA; j_call: TRBJ2-3; cdr3_aa: CASSKRLAGSTDTQYF; cdr3_nt: TGTGCCAGTAGTAAACGACTAGCGGGTTCCACAGATACGCAGTATTTT
d_call: TRBD2; v_call: TRBV20-1; clone_size: NA; j_call: TRBJ2-7; cdr3_aa: CSVFGGIGSEQYF; cdr3_nt: TGCAGTGTATTCGGGGGGATTGGAAGCGAGCAGTACTTC
d_call: TRBD2; v_call: TRBV7-2; clone_size: NA; j_call: TRBJ2-7; cdr3_aa: CASSLQLARNSYEQYF; cdr3_nt: TGTGCCAGCAGCTTACAACTAGCGCGAAACTCCTACGAGCAGTACTTC